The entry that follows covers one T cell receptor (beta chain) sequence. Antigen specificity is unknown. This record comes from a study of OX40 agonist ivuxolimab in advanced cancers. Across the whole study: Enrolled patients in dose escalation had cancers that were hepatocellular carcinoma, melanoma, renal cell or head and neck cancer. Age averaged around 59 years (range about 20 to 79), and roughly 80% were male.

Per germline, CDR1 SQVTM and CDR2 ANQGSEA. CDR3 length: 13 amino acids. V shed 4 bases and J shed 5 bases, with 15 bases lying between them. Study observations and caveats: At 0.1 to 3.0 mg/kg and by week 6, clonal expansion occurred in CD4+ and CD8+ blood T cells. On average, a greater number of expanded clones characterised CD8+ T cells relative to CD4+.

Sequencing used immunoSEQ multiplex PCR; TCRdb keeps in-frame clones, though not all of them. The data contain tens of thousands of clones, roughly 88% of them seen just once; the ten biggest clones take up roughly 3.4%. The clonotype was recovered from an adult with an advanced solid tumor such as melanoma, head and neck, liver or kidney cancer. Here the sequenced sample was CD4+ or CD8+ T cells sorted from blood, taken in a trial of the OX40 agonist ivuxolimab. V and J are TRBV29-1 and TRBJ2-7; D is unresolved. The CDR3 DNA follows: TGCAGCGTTGGCAAGGGTATGGCCCACGAGCAGTACTTC. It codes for CSVGKGMAHEQYF.